The rows below give T cell receptor beta chains drawn from one sample of a study of somatic mutations in cytotoxic T cells in rheumatoid arthritis. The assay was immunoSEQ multiplex PCR, and TCRdb's table has in-frame clones only and misses some. The data contain under 25,000 clones, about 90% of them singletons. What was sequenced was CD8+ T cells sorted from blood. These receptors were taken from a man aged 40-55 years in good health. CDR3s include the opening cysteine and the closing phenylalanine or tryptophan. Fields, in order: D gene, V gene, CDR3 protein. The D gene is left open where the match is weak.

NA	TRBV9	CASSSRVGGPLYEQYF
NA	TRBV7-8	CASSLARNQPQHF
TRBD1	TRBV7-9	CASSLLGDRASEAFF
NA	TRBV14	CASSQAPETQYF
NA	TRBV4-1	CASSQMTAGYTF
NA	TRBV27	CASSLSGFGYTF
TRBD2	TRBV19	CASSMGGDSYEQYF
NA	TRBV28	CASSLGPTSSYYEQYF
NA	TRBV19	CASSSRDTFQHTDTQYF
TRBD2	TRBV9	CASSVGLAGLYRGTDTQYF
NA	TRBV7-9	CASSGPLWRDNQPQHF
NA	TRBV29-1	CSVLRASSYEQYF
TRBD1	TRBV5-1	CASSLTGVNTEAFF
NA	TRBV6-5	CASSLQRGNEQFF
TRBD2	TRBV27	CASSLFAGWESGIYNEQFF
NA	TRBV13	CASSSRSFSYNEQFF
NA	TRBV19	CASSIQGDSNQPQHF
NA	TRBV28	CASTRWVRGSNQPQHF
TRBD1	TRBV18	CASSHKYLGTGTGDNEQFF
TRBD1	TRBV6-5	CASSYAHRGEGEKLFF
TRBD1	TRBV7-9	CASSIRTGEQFF
NA	TRBV7-8	CASSPGLINEKLFF
NA	TRBV6-6	CATGPAVVSGYTF
NA	TRBV16	CASSQWRGLNTEAFF
TRBD2	TRBV18	CASSPKISGSSYNEQFF
TRBD2	TRBV6-5	CASSYSGSNEQFF
NA	TRBV27	CASSLLGNEQFF
NA	TRBV6-5	CASSSYVSEQFF
NA	TRBV19	CASSIKVGQGAPSYEQYF
NA	TRBV19	CASTPEGYKPNTEAFF
NA	TRBV10-2	CASSEVLGSRHEQFF
NA	TRBV18	CASSPGVDEQYF
TRBD1	TRBV28	CASRANRGQGSSYEQYF
NA	TRBV10-2	CASSDRGRVSSYEQYF
NA	TRBV7-9	CASSADTLSNQPQHF
NA	TRBV28	CASRPPTRSYEQYF
TRBD1	TRBV27	CASSLYRAGGDYGYTF
TRBD1	TRBV28	CASSLFGQGVNEQFF
TRBD2	TRBV6-4	CASSDAAGEGSEQYF
NA	TRBV7-9	CASPLGNTIYF
TRBD1	TRBV7-2	CASSAGTGGNQPQHF
TRBD1	TRBV15	CATSRDYDRGQETQYF
TRBD2	TRBV6-5	CASTAGGSPHEQFF
NA	TRBV7-2	CASSLPGAGKETQYF
NA	TRBV7-6	CASSLALWEPAFF
TRBD1	TRBV27	CASSPGTGVYQPQHF
NA	TRBV5-5	CASSLVNRYSGNTIYF
NA	TRBV23-1	CAPFGGGIQYF
NA	TRBV2	CASSESPDWEAFF
NA	TRBV4-1	CASSQRAPGNYEQYF
NA	TRBV2	CASSADSFYEAFF
NA	TRBV28	CASSGTWTATPYEQYF
NA	TRBV27	CASCRPLGELFF
TRBD1	TRBV28	CASSPPGGFTEAFF
NA	TRBV28	CASSLIRAGHGYTF
TRBD2	TRBV29-1	CSVSSGSRYEQYF
TRBD2	TRBV27	CASSLAGGWNEQFF